What follows is one TCR beta chain and its context. Its target is not known. The length of the CDR3 is 13 residues. The V end was cut by 6 bases, the J end by 0 bases, with 8 bases between. Per the germline V gene, CDR1 is SNHLY and CDR2 is FYNNEI. This entry belongs to a study of OX40 agonist ivuxolimab in advanced cancers. Study as a whole: Ivuxolimab, an antibody acting as an agonist of OX40 (CD134), was used to treat patients. At 0.01 to 10 mg/kg, ivuxolimab was administered intravenously to patients every 2 weeks.

Findings and limits, study-wide: No antigen was identified for the clonally expanded peripheral T cells.

Produced via immunoSEQ multiplex PCR; TCRdb's table is partial and in-frame only. The table records 59,000 or so clones, 75% to 90% of them present only once. The chain has TRBV2 and TRBJ1-1; D uncertain. The origin of this receptor is an adult with an advanced solid tumor such as melanoma, head and neck, liver or kidney cancer. Sample: CD4+ or CD8+ T cells sorted from blood, taken in a trial of the OX40 agonist ivuxolimab. CDR3 in amino acids: CASREVLNTEAFF. The CDR3 DNA is TGTGCCAGCAGGGAGGTTCTGAACACTGAAGCTTTCTTT. Based on the CDR3 plus reference TRBV2 and TRBJ1-1, the full variable domain is EPEVTQTPSHQVTQMGQEVILRCVPISNHLYFYWYRQILGQKVEFLVSFYNNEISEKSEIFDDQFSVERPDGSNFTLKIRSTKLEDSAMYFCASREVLNTEAFFGQGTRLTVV.